In this sample, the clone carrying this T cell receptor beta chain turned up many times. What it binds is not known. TCR beta CDR3 regions were amplified from RNA transcripts. The TCR CDR3 first-round RT-PCR relied on the HTBI primer set. MiXCR was run by TCRdb on the multiplex PCR reads, yielding one entry per CDR3 protein. The sample lists a few hundred thousand distinct CDR3 sequences, less than 25% seen once, with about 30% in the top ten. No ophthalmopathy progression within 18 months constituted stable Graves' hyperthyroidism. PBMCs stemmed from approximately 9.1 ml fresh peripheral blood. The record originates from a study of T cells in Graves' hyperthyroidism and ophthalmopathy. Overall study results and limits: Classification by a 13 V-J model distinguished ophthalmopathy from stable hyperthyroidism.

Trimming pared 2 bases from V and 0 bases from J, leaving 14 bases between. Germline CDR1 and CDR2: SGHRS and YFSETQ. The CDR3 totals 16 residues. V usage is TRBV5-1 and J usage is TRBJ1-1; a possible D gene is TRBD1 (5 bases). The specimen sequenced was blood. The receptor was derived from a young man with Graves' hyperthyroidism. This CDR3 is CASSFNGAHMNTEAFF. CDR3 DNA sequence: TGCGCCAGCAGCTTCAACGGGGCCCATATGAACACTGAAGCTTTCTTT. The full variable domain, completed using reference TRBV5-1 and TRBJ1-1, is KAGVTQTPRYLIKTRGQQVTLSCSPISGHRSVSWYQQTPGQGLQFLFEYFSETQRNKGNFPGRFSGRQFSNSRSEMNVSTLELGDSALYLCASSFNGAHMNTEAFFGQGTRLTVV.